The clone carrying this T cell receptor beta chain was seen at least ten times. The antigen remains undetermined. This entry comes from a study of CD8 T cells in ankylosing spondylitis. Study-wide points: Researchers report that disease-linked clones proved CD8+ and relatively rare in peripheral blood. Ankylosing spondylitis blood appeared to be characterized by a TCR beta motif of roughly eight highly homologous variants. Prior work had noted some motif variants in reactive arthritis blood and synovial fluid.

In making TCR beta libraries, quantitative 5'-RACE with molecular barcodes was used. TCRdb reprocessed the 5' RACE reads with MiXCR, giving one entry per CDR3 protein. The profile shows 85,000 to 100,000 distinct CDR3 sequences, 8.8% of them singletons. This CDR3 has 15 residues. V was clipped by 7 bases and J by 5 bases; unmatched bases: 5. The TCR was taken from a male donor with ankylosing spondylitis or in good health (not recorded which). This chain uses TRBV12-3 or TRBV12-4 with TRBJ2-5, with 15 positions matching TRBD2. The sequencing input was blood, either unsorted or a sorted T cell fraction (not recorded which). The CDR3 nucleotides are TGTGCCAGCACCAGGACTAGCGGGGGGGAGGAGACCCAGTACTTC. Amino acids: CASTRTSGGEETQYF.